Following are 4 T cell receptor beta chains from one sample sequenced in a study of blood T cell repertoires in COVID-19. TCRdb's copy holds only in-frame clones and misses some; the assay was immunoSEQ multiplex PCR. The table has 52,000 or so clones, around 76% seen once. Source material: peripheral blood. These receptors were collected from a human donor in a cohort sampled during active COVID-19.

The chain is built from TRBV29-1 and TRBJ2-7; 7 nucleotides align to TRBD2. This CDR3 has 15 amino acids. Germline V CDR1 and CDR2: SQVTM, ANQGSEA. V trimming: 2 bases; J trimming: 5 bases; junction bases outside the gene matches: 12. The CDR3 reads CSVEIWEGEHDEQYF. The CDR3 DNA follows: TGCAGCGTTGAAATTTGGGAGGGCGAACACGACGAGCAGTACTTC.

The genes are TRBV29-1 and TRBJ2-7; 9 bases align to TRBD1. CDR1 SQVTM and CDR2 ANQGSEA come from the germline V gene. CDR3 length: 12 residues. V shed 3 bases, J shed 6 bases, and the junction held 3 bases outside the gene matches. The chain's CDR3 is CSVDTGGSEQYF. CDR3 bases: TGCAGCGTTGATACAGGGGGCTCCGAGCAGTACTTC.

This chain links TRBV5-4 with TRBJ2-7; TRBD2 aligns across 9 bases. This CDR3 has 14 residues. CDR1 is SGHNT and CDR2 is YYREEE in the germline V gene (reference sequence). The ends lost 4 bases at V and 8 bases at J; junction bases unmatched: 10. CDR3 bases: TGTGCCAGCAGCCCCGATAGCGGGGGCCGGAAGCAGTACTTC. Protein sequence: CASSPDSGGRKQYF.

This chain links TRBV24-1 with TRBJ2-3; 7 nucleotides agree with TRBD1. Germline CDR1 and CDR2: KGHDR and SFDVKD. The CDR3 has 14 residues. V was clipped by 7 bases and J by 1 base; unmatched bases: 4. For the CDR3, the DNA is TGTGCCACCAGCCGGACAGGACGCACAGATACGCAGTATTTT. Translated, it gives CATSRTGRTDTQYF.